This TCR beta chain is drawn from a study of human T cells and chemical hapten exposure (dated by TCRdb to about 2021). Turning to the overall study: For sensitization, 2% DPC in acetone was applied to a roughly 2 cm by roughly 2 cm area of upper inner arm skin. Roughly 30 alopecia patients gave blood for TCR sequencing at one to four time points (pre-sensitization, 2, 6 and 24 weeks). Libraries were pooled for sequencing, and variation in per-sample TCR yields was attributed mainly to small differences in library volumes within the pool. The study tracked peripheral blood TCR repertoire changes in vivo during primary and secondary sensitization to the hapten diphenylcyclopropenone (DPC) in alopecia patients. Weekly therapeutic DPC doses were additionally applied to the scalp of patients throughout the roughly 24-week study period. Patient blood was sampled pre-sensitization (week 0) and at 2, 6 and about 24 weeks after DPC sensitization. Most of the patients in the cohort were female, and the cohort covered alopecia areata with under or over 50% scalp involvement, alopecia totalis and alopecia universalis. Patch tests used Finn chambers with 0.01% DPC on the upper back, scored after 6 days by International Contact Dermatitis Research Group standards. On the study overall, not on this receptor specifically: Because all patients had alopecia, a presumed autoimmune disease, the immune response of the patients might differ from that of healthy individuals. DPC sensitization did not change the number of TCRs with a frequency above 1 in 1000, and there was no evidence of changes in global repertoire structure. After repeated subsampling, the strength of the expansion versus patch-test correlation and the threshold at which it became significant changed. Expanded TCRs formed significantly more large CDR3 similarity clusters than pre-sensitization or healthy control sets, consistent with antigen-driven responses. A positive correlation was found between the number of PT1 expanded TCRs and patch test score, with significance reached at thresholds 8, 16 and 32 but not 4.

On this clonotype itself: Which antigen it targets is not known. The sample holds no much larger clone one base away, and base qualities are not on file.

The time point label here, explained by the study, means: patch test 2, 6 weeks after DPC sensitization. The sample's treatment or condition label, in plain terms: therapeutic diphenylcyclopropenone sensitization with weekly scalp DPC. Blood at each patch-test visit was drawn before the patch test was applied. Patients were eligible if aged 18 to 70, diagnosed with alopecia and judged suitable for DPC therapy, and pregnant patients were excluded. Total RNA was extracted from unfractionated whole blood collected in Tempus Blood RNA tubes. The CDR3 numbers 15 residues from cysteine through phenylalanine. This entry keeps only the CDR3 DNA: 45 bases, framed from base 1. For CDR1 and CDR2, the germline V gene lists LGHNA and YSLEER. The trim is 0 bases for V and 7 bases for J, with a gap of 13 bases between the germline ends. The method was RACE. The sequencer listed for this sample is NextSeq 500. Library preparation attached unique molecular identifiers to individual cDNA molecules for quantitative, reproducible TCR counting. From each blood RNA sample, both TCR alpha and TCR beta chains were sequenced. In the paper's pipeline: A median of about 89,000 TCRs per sample was observed, with a range of about 20,000 to 750,000. V, J and CDR3 annotation of the TCR reads was performed with the Decombinator software suite. For the PS versus PT1 abundance plots, all samples were subsampled to the same number of TCRs (28,000). TCRs were defined as expanded if absent before sensitization and observed at least eight times at the 2-week time point. Through fastp at Q25 and MiXCR, TCRdb rebuilt clones from the public reads, retaining in-frame beta chains. Identical CDR3 protein sequences are pooled into one entry, listed with their most common genes and DNA. These V and J calls are TCRdb output, not the study's own analysis. A total of hundreds of thousands of distinct CDR3 sequences appear in this sample, about 6% of them only once. Around 5.8% of the sample is in the top ten clones.

The input for sequencing was whole blood, taken in connection with sensitization to the hapten diphenylcyclopropenone (DPC). This sequence originates from a woman between 18 and 29 years old with alopecia areata. Some clones in this sample may be carry-over from other donors' samples. Recombination joined TRBV4-3 with TRBJ1-5; TRBD1 is a possible D gene, resting on 6 matching bases. The base sequence is TGCGCCAGCAGCCAAGACGGCAGGGGTACGCAGCCCCAGCATTTT. Its amino acids are CASSQDGRGTQPQHF.